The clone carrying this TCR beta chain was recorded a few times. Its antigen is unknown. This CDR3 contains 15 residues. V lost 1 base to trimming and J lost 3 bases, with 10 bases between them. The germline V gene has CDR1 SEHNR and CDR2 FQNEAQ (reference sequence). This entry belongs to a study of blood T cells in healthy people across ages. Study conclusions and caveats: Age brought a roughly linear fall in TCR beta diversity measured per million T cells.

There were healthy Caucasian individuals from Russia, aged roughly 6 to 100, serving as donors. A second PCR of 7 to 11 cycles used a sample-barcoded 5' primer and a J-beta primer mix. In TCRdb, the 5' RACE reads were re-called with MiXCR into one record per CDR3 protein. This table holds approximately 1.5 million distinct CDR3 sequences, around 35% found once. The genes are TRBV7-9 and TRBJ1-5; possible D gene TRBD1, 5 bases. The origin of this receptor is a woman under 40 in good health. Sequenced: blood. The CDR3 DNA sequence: TGTGCCAGCAGCTTAGATCAGGACACCAATCAGCCCCAGCATTTT. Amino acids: CASSLDQDTNQPQHF.